These 25 T cell receptor beta chains share one sample of origin, sequenced in a study of Tregs in tolerant kidney transplant recipients. Sequenced by immunoSEQ multiplex PCR; TCRdb stores in-frame clones only, minus some. Of 15,000 to 20,000 clones listed, about 61% are singletons. Antigen specificity for these receptors is unknown. Source material: Tregs from blood cultured with allogeneic cells. These receptors all come from a human donor in good health.

The chain is built from TRBV28 and TRBJ1-1; D gene unclear. V lost 10 bases and J 0 bases, leaving 12 bases between the germline ends. Germline assignment: CDR1 MDHEN and CDR2 SYDVKM. CDR3 length: 13 amino acids. The CDR3 DNA follows: TGTGCCACCGAAACCCGGGTGAACACTGAAGCTTTCTTT. It translates to CATETRVNTEAFF.

The chain joins TRBV28 to TRBJ2-2; 7 nucleotides line up with TRBD1. The length of the CDR3 is 13 residues. In germline, CDR1 is MDHEN, CDR2 SYDVKM. J lost 7 bases, V lost 2 bases, and 1 base had no gene match. CDR3 sequence: CASSLNRGGELFF. In DNA form, the CDR3 reads TGTGCCAGCAGTTTAAACAGGGGCGGGGAGCTGTTTTTT.

The V call is TRBV7-2, the J call TRBJ2-3; D is uncertain. Trimming pared 2 bases from V and 4 bases from J, leaving 13 bases between. This CDR3 contains 15 residues. The V gene's germline CDR1 is SGHTA and CDR2 FQGNSA. CDR3 region: CASSLRPNSADTQYF. CDR3 nucleotide sequence: TGTGCCAGCAGCTTAAGACCTAATTCTGCAGATACGCAGTATTTT.

The rearrangement uses TRBV29-1 and TRBJ2-7; 7 bases fit TRBD1. Trimming cost V 4 bases and J 1 base; bases outside gene matches: 7. Germline V gives CDR1 SQVTM, CDR2 ANQGSEA. The CDR3 runs to 14 residues. CDR3 protein: CSVAGQQISYEQYF. In DNA form, the CDR3 reads TGCAGCGTTGCGGGACAGCAGATATCCTACGAGCAGTACTTC.

V gene TRBV7-8 combines with J gene TRBJ1-3; possibly TRBD1 for D (5 bases). Germline values: CDR1 SGHVS, CDR2 FQNEAQ. Trimming removed 5 bases from V and 0 bases from J, with 11 bases in between. The CDR3 is made up of 15 amino acids. As DNA, the CDR3 is TGTGCCAGCAGCCTTAACAGGCACTCTGGAAACACCATATATTTT. Amino acid sequence: CASSLNRHSGNTIYF. Using reference TRBV7-8 and TRBJ1-3 for the parts outside the CDR3, the full variable domain is GAGVSQSPRYKVAKRGQDVALRCDPISGHVSLFWYQQALGQGPEFLTYFQNEAQLDKSGLPSDRFFAERPEGSVSTLKIQRTQQEDSAVYLCASSLNRHSGNTIYFGEGSWLTVV.

The chain recombines TRBV11-2 with TRBJ1-3; unclear D gene. The CDR3 is made up of 13 amino acids. V was pared by 3 bases and J by 3 bases, with 6 bases between. Germline CDR1 is SGHAT and CDR2 is FQNNGV. CDR3 in amino acids: CASSFRFGNTIYF. CDR3 DNA: TGTGCCAGCAGCTTTCGGTTTGGAAACACCATATATTTT.

This clone was counted ten times or more. The chain is built from TRBV27 and TRBJ1-4; tentatively, D is TRBD1 (6 bases). Deletions cut 1 base from V and 0 bases from J, with 15 bases between. The germline gives CDR1 MNHEY, CDR2 SMNVEV (reference sequence). The CDR3 is 18 amino acids. CDR3: CASSLYRDKTATNEKLFF. DNA of the CDR3: TGTGCCAGCAGTTTATACCGGGACAAGACAGCAACTAATGAAAAACTGTTTTTT.

This clone showed up just once. CDR3 sequence (DNA): TGTGCCAGCAGCCAATGGACAGGCGTAGGCTACACCTTC. It is translated as CASSQWTGVGYTF. V usage is TRBV5-6 and J usage is TRBJ1-2; the match to TRBD1 covers 7 bases. Trimming took 4 bases from V and 8 from J; bases not matched to a gene: 8. Germline V CDR1 and CDR2: SGHDT, YYEEEE. The CDR3 has 13 amino acids.

J is TRBJ1-2 and V is TRBV7-9; 7 bases line up with TRBD1. V shed 3 bases, J shed 0 bases, and the junction held 1 base outside the gene matches. The CDR3 length is 14 residues. From germline, CDR1 is SEHNR and CDR2 FQNEAQ (reference sequence). Written as DNA, the CDR3 is TGTGCCAGCAGCTTCGGACAGGCTAACTATGGCTACACCTTC. Translated: CASSFGQANYGYTF.

This clone was seen only once. This chain connects TRBV7-2 to TRBJ2-1; 8 positions match TRBD2. Germline lookup yields CDR1 SGHTA and CDR2 FQGNSA. This CDR3 has 15 amino acids. V trimming: 2 bases; J trimming: 8 bases; junction bases outside the gene matches: 8. CDR3 in DNA: TGTGCCAGCAGCTTAACGTCTAGCGGGTTGTATGAGCAGTTCTTC. Its translation: CASSLTSSGLYEQFF.

The chain uses TRBV6-5 and TRBJ1-1; weak D call: TRBD1 (5 bases). Germline CDR1 reads MNHEY; CDR2 reads SVGAGI. Trimming pared 5 bases from V and 3 bases from J, leaving 13 bases between. There are 14 residues in the CDR3. CDR3 DNA: TGTGCCAGCAGTCCAGGGAGTGTGGACACTGAAGCTTTCTTT. Protein: CASSPGSVDTEAFF.

This clone ranks as medium-sized. The rearrangement links TRBV7-2 to TRBJ2-5, with TRBD2 as a possible D gene (7 bases). Per the germline V gene, CDR1 is SGHTA and CDR2 is FQGNSA. V dropped 5 bases and J dropped 6 bases, with 19 bases sitting between them. CDR3 length: 15 residues. DNA of the CDR3: TGTGCCAGCAGCCTGGGCCGGGGGGCCGTACAGACCCAGTACTTC. Translating it yields CASSLGRGAVQTQYF.

This clone was picked up a small number of times. The J gene is TRBJ2-7, the V gene TRBV5-3; D is perhaps TRBD2 (6 bases). TRBV5-3 is an ORF; its function is uncertain. This CDR3 contains 14 residues. Trimming cost V 4 bases and J 0 bases, with 11 bases left between them. CDR3 sequence (DNA): TGTGCCAGAAGCCAGGACGGGAGCTCCTACGAGCAGTACTTC. It encodes CARSQDGSSYEQYF.

This clone was picked up a small number of times. The CDR3 DNA is TGTGCCAGCAGACTTACAGGGCGAGTCGCAGATACGCAGTATTTT. Translating it yields CASRLTGRVADTQYF. The chain combines TRBV6-5 with TRBJ2-3; maybe TRBD1 (6 bases). Deletions cut 6 bases from V and 4 bases from J, with 17 bases between. There are 15 residues in the CDR3. Germline V lookup: CDR1 MNHEY, CDR2 SVGAGI.

CDR3 residues: CASADRLNQPQHF. The CDR3 DNA follows: TGTGCCAGCGCCGATCGTCTGAATCAGCCCCAGCATTTT. The J gene is TRBJ1-5, the V gene TRBV6-1; no firm D call. V was trimmed by 8 bases and J by 4 bases, leaving 12 bases between them. Germline V lookup: CDR1 MNHNS, CDR2 SASEGT. The CDR3 runs to 13 residues.

The chain uses TRBV4-2 and TRBJ2-2; 9 nucleotides match TRBD2. The CDR3 runs to 16 residues. Germline-derived CDR1 and CDR2 are LGHNA and YNFKEQ. J was trimmed by 6 bases and V by 2 bases; bases with no gene match: 7. For the CDR3, the DNA is TGTGCCAGCAGCCAACCCTCGGGACTAGCCGCCGGGGAGCTGTTTTTT. Amino acids: CASSQPSGLAAGELFF.

The rearrangement joins TRBV5-8 to TRBJ2-7; D gene unclear. The CDR3 is 15 amino acids. V lost 2 bases, J lost 2 bases, and 14 bases lay in between. Germline V gives CDR1 SGHTS, CDR2 YDEGEE. In DNA form, the CDR3 reads TGTGCCAGCAGCTTAGCGCGGACGGCCACCTACGAGCAGTACTTC. Its translation is CASSLARTATYEQYF.

The chain carries TRBV5-4 and TRBJ2-4, with D uncertain. Trimming left V 0 bases short and J 1 base short, with 11 bases between. This CDR3 comprises 16 residues. Germline V gene lookup returns CDR1 SGHNT and CDR2 YYREEE (reference sequence). DNA of the CDR3: TGTGCCAGCAGCTTGGGCCCCCGGGTGGCCAAAAACATTCAGTACTTC. Amino acids: CASSLGPRVAKNIQYF.

This clone was seen a few times. The chain carries TRBV6-6 and TRBJ2-7; D remains unclear. Germline CDR1 reads MNHNY; CDR2 reads SVGAGI (reference sequence). Trimming took 5 bases from V and 2 from J, leaving 4 bases between them. The CDR3 consists of 11 residues. CDR3 coding DNA: TGTGCCAGCAGTAGAGCCTACGAGCAGTACTTC. It encodes CASSRAYEQYF.

Ten or more counts support this clone. This chain joins TRBV11-3 and TRBJ2-3; no reliable D call. The CDR3 is made up of 14 amino acids. Trimming stripped 0 bases from V and 6 bases from J, with 10 bases between. Germline-derived CDR1 and CDR2 are SGHNT and YENEEA. This CDR3 is CASSLEGLPDTQYF. In DNA, the CDR3 is TGTGCCAGCAGCTTAGAGGGTCTCCCCGATACGCAGTATTTT.

J is TRBJ1-1 and V is TRBV2; D is ambiguous. The CDR3 has 13 residues. Germline V gene sequence: CDR1 SNHLY, CDR2 FYNNEI. V was shortened by 3 bases and J by 1 base, with 6 bases between the two germline ends. The CDR3 coding sequence is TGTGCCAGCAGTGAGGTCTGGAACACTGAAGCTTTCTTT. Protein: CASSEVWNTEAFF.

The chain joins TRBV7-9 to TRBJ2-3; D not certain. Deletions cut 1 base from V and 1 base from J, with 15 bases between. There are 17 residues in the CDR3. The germline CDR1 and CDR2 sequences are SEHNR and FQNEAQ (reference sequence). CDR3 nucleotide sequence: TGTGCCAGCAGCTTAGTCTGGAGACCCGGCCGCACAGATACGCAGTATTTT. This gives the protein CASSLVWRPGRTDTQYF.

This chain joins TRBV7-2 and TRBJ2-5, with 10 bases identical to TRBD2. This CDR3 comprises 15 residues. Trimming took 4 bases from V and 1 from J; bases not matched to a gene: 3. Germline CDR1 is SGHTA and CDR2 is FQGNSA. DNA for the CDR3: TGTGCCAGCAGCTGGACTAGCGGCGCCCAAGAGACCCAGTACTTC. Protein sequence: CASSWTSGAQETQYF.

V gene TRBV5-6 combines with J gene TRBJ1-1; TRBD1 might be the D (5 bases). Trimming stripped 0 bases from V and 4 bases from J, with 16 bases between. The CDR3 runs 16 residues. The germline CDR1 and CDR2 sequences are SGHDT and YYEEEE. The CDR3 DNA sequence: TGTGCCAGCAGCTTGGCCCAGAGGGGCATGGGCACTGAAGCTTTCTTT. Translated, it gives CASSLAQRGMGTEAFF.

About this clone: A read error may produce the germline difference seen at one junction end. This sequence joins TRBV4-1 and TRBJ1-2; D not resolved. Germline V gene data show CDR1 as MGHRA and CDR2 as YSYEKL. CDR3 length equals 13 residues. This CDR3 is CASSQETYYGYTF. The CDR3 nucleotides are TGTGCCAGCAGCCAAGAGACCTACTATGGCTACACCTTC.